This T cell receptor beta chain was found in a study of T-cell memory formation after mild COVID-19. Regarding the study as a whole: Among contracting clones, CD4+ were mainly CM/EM and CD8+ enriched in EMRA. SARS-CoV-2 specificity was not confirmed for second-wave clones peaking on day 37.

The table lists this clonotype with a few counts. The antigen is undetermined. TCRdb redid the calling of the 5' RACE reads with MiXCR, one entry per CDR3 protein. The sample has over 450,000 distinct CDR3 sequences, approximately 20% seen once. This sequence originates from an adult woman who had mild COVID-19 (a few samples of this study predate the infection). Cell type and time point are not known. The specimen sequenced was PBMCs or a T cell subset sorted from them (not recorded which).

CDR3 sequence reads: CASSHTSTGEQYF. CDR3 coding DNA: TGTGCCAGCAGCCATACTAGCACGGGCGAGCAGTACTTC. The chain couples TRBV3-1 to TRBJ2-7; a weak D match, TRBD2 (6 bases). The germline V gene encodes CDR1 LGHDT and CDR2 YNNKEL (reference sequence). Trimming shortened V by 3 bases and J by 6 bases, and 12 bases separated the two germline ends. CDR3 length: 13 amino acids.